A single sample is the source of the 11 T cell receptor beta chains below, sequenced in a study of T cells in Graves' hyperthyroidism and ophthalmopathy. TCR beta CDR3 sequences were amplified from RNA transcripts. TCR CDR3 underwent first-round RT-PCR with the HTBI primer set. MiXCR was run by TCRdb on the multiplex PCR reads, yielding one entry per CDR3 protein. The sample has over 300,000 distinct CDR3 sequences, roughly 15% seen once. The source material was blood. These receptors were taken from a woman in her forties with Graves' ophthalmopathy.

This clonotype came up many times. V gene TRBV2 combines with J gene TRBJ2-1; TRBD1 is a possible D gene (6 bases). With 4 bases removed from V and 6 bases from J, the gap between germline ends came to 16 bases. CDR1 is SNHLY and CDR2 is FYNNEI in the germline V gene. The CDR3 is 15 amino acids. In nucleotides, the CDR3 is TGTGCCAGCAGTGTAACAGGGACACACGGCAATGAGCAGTTCTTC. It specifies CASSVTGTHGNEQFF.

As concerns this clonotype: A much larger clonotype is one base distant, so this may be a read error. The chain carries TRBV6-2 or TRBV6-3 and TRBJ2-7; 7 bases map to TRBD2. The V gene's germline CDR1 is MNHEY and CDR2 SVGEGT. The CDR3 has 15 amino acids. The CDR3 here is CASSYPAGSSYELYF. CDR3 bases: TGTGCCAGCAGTTATCCAGCGGGGAGCTCCTACGAGCTGTACTTC.

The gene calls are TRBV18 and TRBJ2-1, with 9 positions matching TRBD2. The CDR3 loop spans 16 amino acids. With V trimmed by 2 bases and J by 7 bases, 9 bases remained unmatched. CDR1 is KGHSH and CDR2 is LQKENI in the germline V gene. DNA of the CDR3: TGTGCCAGCTCACCATATAGCGGCGGGAGGGCAAATGAGCAGTTCTTC. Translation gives CASSPYSGGRANEQFF.

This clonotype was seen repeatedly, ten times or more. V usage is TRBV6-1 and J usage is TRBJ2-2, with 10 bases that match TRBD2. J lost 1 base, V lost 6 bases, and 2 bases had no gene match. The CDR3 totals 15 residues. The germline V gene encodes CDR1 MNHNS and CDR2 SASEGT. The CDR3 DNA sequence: TGTGCCAGCAGACGACTAGCGGGGAACACCGGGGAGCTGTTTTTT. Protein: CASRRLAGNTGELFF.

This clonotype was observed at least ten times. The CDR3 sequence: CASSQGAKGEAFF. CDR3 in DNA: TGTGCCAGCAGCCAAGGGGCGAAGGGTGAAGCTTTCTTT. The V and J genes are TRBV3-1 and TRBJ1-1; D not resolved. The germline gives CDR1 LGHDT, CDR2 YNNKEL (reference sequence). The V gene lost 1 base and the J gene lost 7 bases, with 10 bases spanning the gap. CDR3 size: 13 residues.

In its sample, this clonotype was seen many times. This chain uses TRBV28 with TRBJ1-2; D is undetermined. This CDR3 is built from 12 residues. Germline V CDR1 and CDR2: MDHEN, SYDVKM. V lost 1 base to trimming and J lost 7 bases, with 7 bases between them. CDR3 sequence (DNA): TGTGCCAGCAGTTTATCTGGGTTTGGCTACACCTTC. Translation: CASSLSGFGYTF.

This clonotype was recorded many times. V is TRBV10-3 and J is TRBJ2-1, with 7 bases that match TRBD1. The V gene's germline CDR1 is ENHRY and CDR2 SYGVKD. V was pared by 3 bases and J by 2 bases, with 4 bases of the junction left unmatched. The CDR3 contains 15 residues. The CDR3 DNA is TGTGCCATCAGTGATCTACAGGGGACCTACAATGAGCAGTTCTTC. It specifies CAISDLQGTYNEQFF.

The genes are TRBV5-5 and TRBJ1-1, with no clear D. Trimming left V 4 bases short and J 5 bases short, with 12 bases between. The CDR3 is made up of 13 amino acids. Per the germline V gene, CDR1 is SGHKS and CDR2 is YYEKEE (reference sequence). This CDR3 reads CASSRDLRTEAFF. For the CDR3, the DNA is TGTGCCAGCAGCCGAGACTTGAGAACTGAAGCTTTCTTT.

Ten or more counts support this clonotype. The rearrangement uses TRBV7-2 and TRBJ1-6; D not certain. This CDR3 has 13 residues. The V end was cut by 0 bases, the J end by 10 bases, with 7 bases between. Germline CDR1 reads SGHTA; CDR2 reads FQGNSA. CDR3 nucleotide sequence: TGTGCCAGCAGCTTAGCTAGGGAGTCACCCCTCCACTTT. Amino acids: CASSLARESPLHF.

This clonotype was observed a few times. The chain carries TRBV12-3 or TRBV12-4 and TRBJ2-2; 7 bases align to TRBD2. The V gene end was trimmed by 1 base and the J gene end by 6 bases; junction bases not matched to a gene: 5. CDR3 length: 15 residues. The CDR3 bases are TGTGCCAGCAGTTTAGGCGGGAGAAACGCCGGGGAGCTGTTTTTT. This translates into CASSLGGRNAGELFF.

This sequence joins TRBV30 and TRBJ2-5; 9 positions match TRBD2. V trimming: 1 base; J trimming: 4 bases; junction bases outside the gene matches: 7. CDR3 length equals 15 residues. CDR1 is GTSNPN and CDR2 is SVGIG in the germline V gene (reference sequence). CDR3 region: CAWSEGLAVTETQYF. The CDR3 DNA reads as TGTGCCTGGAGTGAGGGACTAGCAGTTACAGAGACCCAGTACTTC.